The 20 T cell receptor beta chains presented below share a single source sample, sequenced in a study of CD8 T cells in ankylosing spondylitis. TCRdb reprocessed the 5' RACE reads via MiXCR and lists one record per CDR3 protein. This table has 190,000 or so distinct CDR3 sequences, 13% appearing once. The sample consisted of blood, either unsorted or a sorted T cell fraction (not recorded which). These receptors came from a male donor with ankylosing spondylitis or in good health (not recorded which).

Only a few counts were recorded for this clonotype. In nucleotides, the CDR3 is TGTGCCAGCAGTTCGGATAGCGGGAGGGCCTTCAATGAGCAGTTCTTC. This translates into CASSSDSGRAFNEQFF. This chain uses TRBV6-5 with TRBJ2-1; 11 bases agree with TRBD2. After removal of 4 bases from V and 6 bases from J, the junction contained 8 bases not matched to a gene. This CDR3 has 16 residues. CDR1 is MNHEY and CDR2 is SVGAGI in the germline V gene.

For this clonotype: Given a much more abundant clone one base away, this may be a read error. V usage is TRBV12-3 or TRBV12-4 and J usage is TRBJ1-1; D remains unclear. The CDR3 sequence is 12 residues long. The CDR3 loop is CVSSFGDTEAFF. In nucleotides, the CDR3 is TGTGTCAGCAGTTTTGGGGACACTGAAGCTTTCTTT.

This clonotype was seen more than once but under ten times. This chain links TRBV20-1 with TRBJ2-7; 10 nucleotides match TRBD2. CDR1 is DFQATT, CDR2 SNEGSKA, per germline (reference sequence). The CDR3 totals 15 residues. V trimming: 4 bases; J trimming: 0 bases; junction bases outside the gene matches: 6. CDR3 coding DNA: TGCAGTGCTAAATCTAGCGGGGGAAGCTCCTACGAGCAGTACTTC. Translated, it gives CSAKSSGGSSYEQYF.

This clonotype was found a few times. The genes are TRBV13 and TRBJ2-5; 8 nucleotides agree with TRBD1. This CDR3 region has 14 residues. V shed 5 bases, J shed 5 bases, and the junction held 7 bases outside the gene matches. Germline CDR1 and CDR2: PRHDT and FYEKMQ (reference sequence). CDR3 sequence (DNA): TGTGCCAGCAGCCCACGGACAGGGAGGGAGACCCAGTACTTC. Translated, it gives CASSPRTGRETQYF. The whole variable domain, filled in from reference TRBV13 and TRBJ2-5, reads AAGVIQSPRHLIKEKRETATLKCYPIPRHDTVYWYQQGPGQDPQFLISFYEKMQSDKGSIPDRFSAQQFSDYHSELNMSSLELGDSALYFCASSPRTGRETQYFGPGTRLLVL.

The rearrangement uses TRBV19 and TRBJ2-7; the D gene is possibly TRBD1 (6 bases). Trimming took off 4 bases at V and 6 bases at J, with 13 bases between the two ends. The CDR3 sequence is 13 residues long. Germline CDR1 is LNHDA and CDR2 is SQIVND (reference sequence). CDR3: CASSSEGVVEQYF. The CDR3 DNA reads TGTGCCAGTAGTAGCGAGGGGGTCGTCGAGCAGTACTTC. Using reference TRBV19 and TRBJ2-7 for the parts outside the CDR3, the full variable domain is DGGITQSPKYLFRKEGQNVTLSCEQNLNHDAMYWYRQDPGQGLRLIYYSQIVNDFQKGDIAEGYSVSREKKESFPLTVTSAQKNPTAFYLCASSSEGVVEQYFGPGTRLTVT.

This clonotype was detected only a few times. The genes are TRBV7-9 and TRBJ2-5; D not resolved. Trimming left V 5 bases short and J 4 bases short, with 8 bases between. CDR3 size: 12 residues. CDR1 and CDR2 from the germline V gene are SEHNR and FQNEAQ (reference sequence). DNA of the CDR3: TGTGCCAGCAGCCCACCCCTAGAGACCCAGTACTTC. This codes for CASSPPLETQYF.

This clonotype was observed many times. This sequence joins TRBV27 and TRBJ1-1; possibly TRBD1 for D (5 bases). CDR1 and CDR2 (germline): MNHEY, SMNVEV (reference sequence). The CDR3 runs to 15 residues. The germline V and J ends were trimmed by 2 bases and 0 bases, with 10 bases remaining between them. The CDR3 DNA follows: TGTGCCAGCAGTTTAAGGGGCCCCCTGAACACTGAAGCTTTCTTT. Encoded protein: CASSLRGPLNTEAFF.

This clonotype was detected many times. The genes are TRBV24-1 and TRBJ2-1; D is undetermined. The CDR3 has 11 residues. Germline V gene sequence: CDR1 KGHDR, CDR2 SFDVKD. With 4 bases removed from V and 10 bases from J, the gap between germline ends came to 7 bases. The CDR3 region is CATSEGWEQFF. DNA for the CDR3: TGTGCCACCAGTGAGGGGTGGGAGCAGTTCTTC.

This clonotype was detected many times. This chain joins TRBV2 and TRBJ1-2, with TRBD1 as a possible D gene (5 bases). The CDR3 is 15 amino acids. The germline gives CDR1 SNHLY, CDR2 FYNNEI. Trimming took 2 bases from V and 5 from J, leaving 15 bases between them. CDR3 DNA sequence: TGTGCCAGCAGTGAAAGGGGCAGGGCAACTTATGGCTACACCTTC. It translates to CASSERGRATYGYTF.

The sample holds a few counts of this clonotype. This chain connects TRBV10-1 to TRBJ1-1; no firm D call. CDR3 size: 12 residues. CDR1 is WNHNN, CDR2 SYGVQD, per germline (reference sequence). V was trimmed by 2 bases and J by 3 bases, leaving 4 bases between them. CDR3: CASSEDDTEAFF. The CDR3 DNA reads as TGCGCCAGCAGTGAGGATGACACTGAAGCTTTCTTT.

This chain joins TRBV30 and TRBJ2-3; D possibly uses TRBD1 or TRBD2 (5 bases each). The CDR3 extends over 12 amino acids. Trimming cost V 0 bases and J 9 bases, with 10 bases left between them. CDR1 and CDR2 (germline): GTSNPN, SVGIG (reference sequence). CDR3 DNA sequence: TGTGCCTGGAGTGTCGGGGCACTCACGCAGTATTTT. Translated: CAWSVGALTQYF.

This clonotype was observed a single time. J is TRBJ2-2 and V is TRBV12-3 or TRBV12-4; perhaps TRBD2 as D (5 bases). The V end lost 6 bases, the J end lost 3 bases, and 11 bases lay between the germline ends. This CDR3 has 14 residues. The DNA of the CDR3 is TGTGCCAGCAGCCCACGGGGATACACCGGGGAGCTGTTTTTT. It encodes CASSPRGYTGELFF.

The chain employs TRBV19 and TRBJ1-5; 7 nucleotides align to TRBD1. CDR1 LNHDA and CDR2 SQIVND come from the germline V gene (reference sequence). V shed 7 bases, J shed 4 bases, and the junction held 10 bases outside the gene matches. The CDR3 consists of 15 residues. CDR3 protein: CASKTTGVRNQPQHF. The CDR3 nucleotides read TGTGCCAGTAAAACCACAGGGGTGAGGAATCAGCCCCAGCATTTT.

The chain employs TRBV28 and TRBJ1-4; no definite D call. Germline assignment: CDR1 MDHEN and CDR2 SYDVKM. The CDR3 consists of 13 residues. V was trimmed by 9 bases and J by 0 bases, leaving 8 bases between them. The CDR3 spells CASSNATNEKLFF. CDR3 DNA: TGTGCCAGTTCGAATGCAACTAATGAAAAACTGTTTTTT.

V is TRBV27 and J is TRBJ1-2; D is unresolved. The germline V gene has CDR1 MNHEY and CDR2 SMNVEV (reference sequence). V was cut by 5 bases and J by 0 bases, with 19 bases left in between. The CDR3 is 17 residues long. For the CDR3, the DNA is TGTGCCAGCAGTCCTACTTTAATTTGGAGGGCTAACTATGGCTACACCTTC. It codes for CASSPTLIWRANYGYTF.

This clonotype was detected many times. This chain links TRBV3-1 with TRBJ2-7, with D perhaps matching TRBD1 or TRBD2 (5 bases each). Trimming stripped 0 bases from V and 7 bases from J, with 13 bases between. CDR1 LGHDT and CDR2 YNNKEL come from the germline V gene (reference sequence). CDR3 length: 14 residues. CDR3 sequence: CASSQDYGGGEQYF. The CDR3 DNA is TGTGCCAGCAGCCAAGATTACGGTGGGGGAGAGCAGTACTTC.

This clonotype showed up many times. This rearrangement joins TRBV12-3 or TRBV12-4 to TRBJ2-1; unclear D gene. The CDR3 length is 11 residues. With 9 bases removed from V and 7 bases from J, the gap between germline ends came to 10 bases. This CDR3 reads CASFSGNEQFF. The CDR3 coding sequence is TGTGCCAGTTTTTCGGGTAATGAGCAGTTCTTC.

The CDR3 here is CASSLTSRGTHYNEQFF. The CDR3 DNA is TGTGCCAGCAGCTTGACATCACGGGGGACACACTACAATGAGCAGTTCTTC. This chain uses TRBV5-6 with TRBJ2-1; possibly TRBD1 or TRBD2 for D (6 bases each). There are 17 residues in the CDR3. Germline-derived CDR1 and CDR2 are SGHDT and YYEEEE. The V end lost 1 base, the J end lost 3 bases, and 17 bases lay between the germline ends. Full variable domain (remainder filled in from reference TRBV5-6 and TRBJ2-1): DAGVTQSPTHLIKTRGQQVTLRCSPKSGHDTVSWYQQALGQGPQFIFQYYEEEERQRGNFPDRFSGHQFPNYSSELNVNALLLGDSALYLCASSLTSRGTHYNEQFFGPGTRLTVL.

This clonotype was counted a few times. The V gene is TRBV11-2, the J gene TRBJ2-3, with D tentatively TRBD1 or TRBD2 (5 bases each). The CDR3 is 18 amino acids. The V gene lost 1 base and the J gene lost 0 bases, with 17 bases spanning the gap. Germline assignment: CDR1 SGHAT and CDR2 FQNNGV. The CDR3 DNA reads as TGTGCCAGCAGCTTAGGGGACGCGGCGAGTCCTAGCACAGATACGCAGTATTTT. Translated, it gives CASSLGDAASPSTDTQYF.

The chain couples TRBV6-1 to TRBJ2-5, with D unresolved. This CDR3 has 14 residues. Germline CDR1 and CDR2: MNHNS and SASEGT. Trimming took 1 base from V and 2 from J, leaving 8 bases between them. CDR3 sequence reads: CASSEVPYQETQYF. The CDR3 DNA sequence: TGTGCCAGCAGTGAAGTCCCATATCAAGAGACCCAGTACTTC.